This section outlines one TCR beta chain sequence together with its context. This entry belongs to a study of T cell changes during pregnancy in multiple sclerosis. Profiling relied on immunoSEQ multiplex PCR, and the TCRdb table lists in-frame clones only, not all of them. Among tens of thousands of clones listed, about 92% were seen once. V lost 2 bases and J lost 5, with 16 bases in between. The CDR3 is made up of 15 amino acids. Germline values: CDR1 KGHSH, CDR2 LQKENI. This sequence originates from a female donor with multiple sclerosis, enrolled in a pregnancy study. V is TRBV18 and J is TRBJ2-7; D possibly corresponds to TRBD1 (5 bases). This sample comprised CD4+ T cells from peripheral blood mononuclear cells, obtained before pregnancy. CDR3 amino acids: CASSPLGALFNEQYF. The CDR3 coding sequence is TGTGCCAGCTCACCATTAGGGGCCTTATTCAACGAGCAGTACTTC.